The present T cell receptor (beta chain) was sequenced within a study of cytomegalovirus exposure and HLA in healthy donors. About the research overall: Counted in an early data release were tens of millions of unique TCRs from HLA-typed donors.

Study-wide results and caveats: As was reported, the HLA-A and HLA-B alleles of most subjects were accurately predicted from TCR beta sequences. Most of the TCR beta V segments (in an earlier analysis) were productive either about 87% or about 30% of the time.

60 Vbeta and 13 Jbeta primers were used in PCR. Method: immunoSEQ multiplex PCR; TCRdb's copy keeps in-frame clones and lacks some. Of 99,000 or so clones listed, 9.5% to 15% are singletons. Remarks on this clone: Its antigen is as yet unknown.

With 0 bases removed from V and 5 bases from J, the gap between germline ends came to 11 bases. The CDR3 sequence is 14 residues long. Germline V gene data show CDR1 as SGDLS and CDR2 as YYNGEE. The clonotype was recovered from a man aged 35-49 years in good health and CMV-seropositive. The sequencing input was PBMCs. The chain links TRBV9 to TRBJ2-5; perhaps TRBD2 as D (5 bases). CDR3 in DNA: TGTGCCAGCAGCGTAGCTGACGGGGTGGAGACCCAGTACTTC. This codes for CASSVADGVETQYF.